These 25 T cell receptor beta chains came from one sample sequenced in a study of OX40 agonist ivuxolimab in advanced cancers. Produced via immunoSEQ multiplex PCR; TCRdb's table is partial and in-frame only. The sample gives about 22,000 clones, approximately 80% of which show up once; approximately 15% is in the top ten. The specimen comprised CD4+ or CD8+ T cells sorted from blood, sampled in a trial of the OX40 agonist ivuxolimab. These receptors came from an adult with an advanced solid tumor such as melanoma, head and neck, liver or kidney cancer.

J is TRBJ2-3 and V is TRBV9, with D possibly being TRBD2 (5 bases). The V end was cut by 0 bases, the J end by 0 bases, with 20 bases between. There are 19 residues in the CDR3. From germline, CDR1 is SGDLS and CDR2 YYNGEE. The CDR3 is CASSVDPGLADFSTDTQYF. In DNA, the CDR3 is TGTGCCAGCAGCGTAGACCCCGGCCTAGCTGACTTTAGCACAGATACGCAGTATTTT.

This clone has more than one count but fewer than ten. CDR3 sequence reads: CASSIGGRSNQPQHF. CDR3 coding DNA: TGTGCCAGTAGTATTGGTGGAAGGAGCAATCAGCCCCAGCATTTT. The chain has TRBV19 and TRBJ1-5; D unclear. Between the trimmed V and J ends, which lost 3 bases and 1 base, there was a span of 10 bases. Germline-derived CDR1 and CDR2 are LNHDA and SQIVND (reference sequence). This CDR3 spans 15 amino acids.

The rearrangement links TRBV18 to TRBJ2-7; 10 bases align to TRBD2. The germline V gene has CDR1 KGHSH and CDR2 LQKENI. J was trimmed by 3 bases and V by 1 base; bases with no gene match: 9. This CDR3 has 17 residues. The CDR3 region has the DNA TGTGCCAGCTCACCACGGGGTCGGAGCGGGGGGGTCTACGAGCAGTACTTC. Translating it yields CASSPRGRSGGVYEQYF.

This clone is categorized as medium-sized. The J gene is TRBJ2-7, the V gene TRBV19, with a possible D match to TRBD1 (5 bases). Germline CDR1 LNHDA, CDR2 SQIVND (reference sequence). There are 15 residues in the CDR3. The ends were cut back, 10 bases at V and 0 bases at J, with 19 bases in the middle. The CDR3 sequence: CATTQEHPSSYEQYF. The CDR3, as DNA: TGTGCCACGACACAGGAACACCCGAGCTCCTACGAGCAGTACTTC.

Relative to its sample, this clone is large (0.1 to 1%). V usage is TRBV2 and J usage is TRBJ2-7, with a weak D call TRBD1 (6 bases). Trimming left V 5 bases short and J 0 bases short, with 17 bases between. This CDR3 contains 16 residues. Germline CDR1 SNHLY, CDR2 FYNNEI. CDR3 nucleotides: TGTGCCAGCAGTCCCAGCACAGGGTACCTCTCCTACGAGCAGTACTTC. Protein: CASSPSTGYLSYEQYF.

The chain carries TRBV19 and TRBJ1-5; no firm D call. Germline V lookup: CDR1 LNHDA, CDR2 SQIVND (reference sequence). CDR3 length: 15 residues. V lost 1 base and J 2 bases, leaving 9 bases between the germline ends. The CDR3: CASSIAGYGNQPQHF. Written as DNA, the CDR3 is TGTGCCAGTAGTATAGCGGGGTACGGCAATCAGCCCCAGCATTTT.

This chain joins TRBV9 and TRBJ2-7; D may be TRBD2 (6 bases). Germline assignment: CDR1 SGDLS and CDR2 YYNGEE. Trimming removed 2 bases at V and 7 bases at J, with 16 bases between. The CDR3 is 14 residues long. CDR3 residues: CASSVGSGGGEQYF. The CDR3 bases are TGTGCCAGCAGCGTGGGCAGTGGTGGAGGGGAGCAGTACTTC.

The genes are TRBV5-8 and TRBJ2-3; the match to TRBD1 covers 11 bases. Losses at the gene ends were 4 bases for V and 5 bases for J; bases not matched to a gene: 15. Germline CDR1 SGHTS, CDR2 YDEGEE. This CDR3 comprises 18 residues. DNA of the CDR3: TGTGCCAGCAGCGGCGTGGGACAGGGGGGCCCGACCTTAGATACGCAGTATTTT. Protein: CASSGVGQGGPTLDTQYF.

The chain employs TRBV12-5 and TRBJ2-5, with 9 bases that match TRBD1. Germline values: CDR1 LGHNT, CDR2 FRNRAP. Germline trimming cut 5 bases from V and 5 bases from J; bases unmatched to any gene: 6. The CDR3 runs 14 residues. The CDR3 coding sequence is TGTGCTAGTGGTGACGACAGGGGGAGGGAGACCCAGTACTTC. It translates to CASGDDRGRETQYF.

The V call is TRBV7-6, the J call TRBJ2-7; the D gene is possibly TRBD2 (5 bases). Germline loops: CDR1 SGHVS, CDR2 FNYEAQ. The V end was cut by 0 bases, the J end by 6 bases, with 9 bases between. The CDR3 is made up of 13 amino acids. The CDR3 protein is CASSLAGRTEQYF. CDR3 nucleotides: TGTGCCAGCAGCTTAGCGGGGAGAACCGAGCAGTACTTC.

The V call is TRBV9, the J call TRBJ2-7; D may correspond to TRBD1 or TRBD2 (6 bases each). This CDR3 comprises 15 residues. The germline V and J ends were trimmed by 0 bases and 4 bases, with 14 bases remaining between them. Germline V CDR1 and CDR2: SGDLS, YYNGEE. Written as DNA, the CDR3 is TGTGCCAGCAGCGTAGGGACGGGGGCAGGGTACGAGCAGTACTTC. This encodes CASSVGTGAGYEQYF.

This chain joins TRBV6-5 and TRBJ1-1; possibly TRBD1 for D (6 bases). The V and J ends lost 0 bases and 6 bases respectively, with 14 bases between them. Germline CDR1 and CDR2: MNHEY and SVGAGI. The CDR3 has 15 amino acids. In DNA, the CDR3 is TGTGCCAGCAGTTACTCGAGGGGGGGGCGAGCTGAAGCTTTCTTT. Translating gives CASSYSRGGRAEAFF.

This clone was observed a handful of times. The rearrangement joins TRBV27 to TRBJ2-7; D not resolved. CDR1 is MNHEY, CDR2 SMNVEV, per germline (reference sequence). The CDR3 extends over 13 amino acids. V was cut by 3 bases and J by 3 bases, with 9 bases left in between. The CDR3 is CASSFFQNYEQYF. Here the CDR3 DNA reads TGTGCCAGCAGTTTTTTTCAGAACTACGAGCAGTACTTC.

In its sample, this clone is medium-sized. This chain connects TRBV27 to TRBJ1-6, with 8 bases matching TRBD1. Germline V gene lookup returns CDR1 MNHEY and CDR2 SMNVEV (reference sequence). Unmatched junction bases numbered 22, after V lost 3 bases and J lost 9 bases. CDR3 length: 20 amino acids. The CDR3 DNA is TGTGCCAGCAGTTTCCAGGTATCCAACCCGCGGACAGGGTTTAGTTCACCCCTCCACTTT. This codes for CASSFQVSNPRTGFSSPLHF.

The rearrangement uses TRBV7-8 and TRBJ2-3; TRBD2 is a possible D gene (5 bases). V was shortened by 2 bases and J by 2 bases, with 11 bases between the two germline ends. Germline V gene lookup returns CDR1 SGHVS and CDR2 FQNEAQ. The CDR3 totals 15 residues. DNA for the CDR3: TGTGCCAGCAGCTTATCAGGACTGAACACAGATACGCAGTATTTT. It encodes CASSLSGLNTDTQYF.

The chain has TRBV9 and TRBJ2-7, with D possibly TRBD1 on 5 matching bases. The CDR3 loop spans 15 amino acids. Germline V lookup: CDR1 SGDLS, CDR2 YYNGEE. Trimming removed 5 bases at V and 1 base at J, with 16 bases between. CDR3: CASSRSPQASYEQYF. DNA for the CDR3: TGTGCCAGCAGTCGGTCCCCACAGGCTTCCTACGAGCAGTACTTC.

The J gene is TRBJ2-7, the V gene TRBV6-7; 8 bases map to TRBD1. TRBV6-7 is an ORF; its function is uncertain. Losses at the gene ends were 0 bases for V and 1 base for J; bases not matched to a gene: 5. The CDR3 is 16 amino acids. The CDR3 is CASSYSARDRSYEQYF. CDR3 DNA sequence: TGTGCCAGCAGTTACTCGGCCCGGGACAGGTCCTACGAGCAGTACTTC.

The CDR3, as DNA: TGTGCCAGCAGTGAACCGGACAGGGTTAATGAAAAACTGTTTTTT. Protein: CASSEPDRVNEKLFF. The chain carries TRBV25-1 and TRBJ1-4; 8 nucleotides agree with TRBD1. CDR3 length equals 15 residues. The junction had 3 bases not matched to a gene; V was cut back by 2 bases and J by 4 bases. Germline CDR1 reads MGHDK; CDR2 reads SYGVNS.

The chain employs TRBV19 and TRBJ2-7; 11 nucleotides match TRBD2. CDR1 and CDR2 (germline): LNHDA, SQIVND (reference sequence). Germline trimming cut 4 bases from V and 3 bases from J; bases unmatched to any gene: 2. This CDR3 comprises 14 residues. The chain's CDR3 is CASSTTSGDYEQYF. CDR3 sequence (DNA): TGTGCCAGTAGTACGACTAGCGGGGACTACGAGCAGTACTTC.

The chain recombines TRBV14 with TRBJ2-5; unclear D gene. Trimming removed 3 bases from V and 2 bases from J, with 4 bases in between. Germline CDR1 reads SGHDN; CDR2 reads FVKESK. The CDR3 sequence is 12 residues long. The CDR3 region has the DNA TGTGCCAGCAGCCACCTACAAGAGACCCAGTACTTC. Amino acid sequence: CASSHLQETQYF.

CDR3 nucleotide sequence: TGTGCCAGACCTAAGGATGGAATTAGCACAGATACGCAGTATTTT. Translated, it gives CARPKDGISTDTQYF. The chain joins TRBV2 to TRBJ2-3, with D uncertain. In germline, CDR1 is SNHLY, CDR2 FYNNEI. The ends were cut back, 9 bases at V and 0 bases at J, with 16 bases in the middle. The CDR3 length is 15 residues.

The chain has TRBV19 and TRBJ2-7; TRBD1 aligns across 10 bases. Trimming removed 5 bases from V and 2 bases from J; junction bases left unmatched: 3. This CDR3 is built from 14 residues. Germline CDR1 reads LNHDA; CDR2 reads SQIVND (reference sequence). The CDR3 spells CASSAGTGAYEQYF. In nucleotides, the CDR3 is TGTGCCAGTAGTGCCGGGACAGGGGCCTACGAGCAGTACTTC. The full variable domain, with the rest looked up from reference TRBV19 and TRBJ2-7, is DGGITQSPKYLFRKEGQNVTLSCEQNLNHDAMYWYRQDPGQGLRLIYYSQIVNDFQKGDIAEGYSVSREKKESFPLTVTSAQKNPTAFYLCASSAGTGAYEQYFGPGTRLTVT.

The chain joins TRBV27 to TRBJ1-5; D is ambiguous. V dropped 4 bases and J dropped 3 bases, with 7 bases sitting between them. CDR1 is MNHEY, CDR2 SMNVEV, per germline (reference sequence). The CDR3 extends over 13 amino acids. The CDR3 here is CASSYTVNQPQHF. The CDR3, as DNA: TGTGCCAGCAGTTACACAGTCAATCAGCCCCAGCATTTT.

CDR3 in amino acids: CASRGSGAPNYGYTF. The CDR3, as DNA: TGTGCCAGCAGAGGTTCGGGGGCCCCTAACTATGGCTACACCTTC. This sequence joins TRBV9 and TRBJ1-2, with D perhaps matching TRBD1 (6 bases). The CDR3 extends over 15 amino acids. Trimming removed 5 bases from V and 0 bases from J, with 14 bases in between. The germline CDR1 and CDR2 sequences are SGDLS and YYNGEE.

V usage is TRBV4-2 and J usage is TRBJ2-2; 9 bases fit TRBD1. Germline V gene data show CDR1 as LGHNA and CDR2 as YNFKEQ. This CDR3 is built from 18 residues. The V segment lost 4 bases and the J segment 5 bases; nucleotides outside the gene matches: 14. The DNA for the CDR3 is TGTGCCAGCAGCCTCGAAACACCGGGACAGGGTGAAACCGGGGAGCTGTTTTTT. Translating gives CASSLETPGQGETGELFF.